This T cell receptor (beta chain) was identified during a study of a mutant IDH1 vaccine in newly diagnosed glioma. Overall study context: Investigators started vaccination 4-6 weeks after radiotherapy alone, or with temozolomide cycles. Of the patients given treatment, roughly 60% were male and about 40% were female, and a mean age of approximately 37 years was recorded.

This clone showed up just a few times. Its antigen is undetermined. CDR3 length equals 14 residues. The V gene lost 2 bases and the J gene lost 3 bases, with 11 bases spanning the gap. Germline V gives CDR1 SGHDT, CDR2 YYEEEE. Notes on the study in general: Pseudoprogression appears to have had no connection to changes in top peripheral T cell clonotypes. Roughly 93% of patients showed vaccine-induced immune responses across multiple MHC alleles.

The time point was: week 23, last vaccination. Doses consisted of 300 ug of mutant IDH1 20-mer peptide each, paired with topical imiquimod. Some clones are missing from TCRdb's copy, which holds only in-frame ones; the method was immunoSEQ multiplex PCR. The table has approximately 82,000 clones, approximately 85% seen once. The source material was PBMCs, sampled from a glioma patient whose treatment included an IDH1 peptide vaccine. The genes are TRBV5-6 and TRBJ1-1; D gene uncertain. This clonotype originated in a man between 25 and 39 years old with glioma. Some clones in this sample may be carry-over from other donors' samples. The CDR3 sequence: CASSLAAGYTEAFF. The CDR3 bases are TGTGCCAGCAGCTTAGCAGCTGGTTACACTGAAGCTTTCTTT.